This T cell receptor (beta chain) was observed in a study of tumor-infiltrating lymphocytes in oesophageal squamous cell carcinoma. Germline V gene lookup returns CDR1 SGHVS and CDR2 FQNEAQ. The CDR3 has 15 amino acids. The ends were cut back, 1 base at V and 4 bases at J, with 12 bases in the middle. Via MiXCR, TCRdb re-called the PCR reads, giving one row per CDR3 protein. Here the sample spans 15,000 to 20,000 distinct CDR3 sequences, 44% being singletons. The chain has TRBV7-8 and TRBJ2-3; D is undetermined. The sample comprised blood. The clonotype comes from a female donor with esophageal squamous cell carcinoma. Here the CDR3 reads CASSLVGSISDTQYF. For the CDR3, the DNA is TGTGCCAGCAGCTTAGTTGGCTCTATTTCAGATACGCAGTATTTT.